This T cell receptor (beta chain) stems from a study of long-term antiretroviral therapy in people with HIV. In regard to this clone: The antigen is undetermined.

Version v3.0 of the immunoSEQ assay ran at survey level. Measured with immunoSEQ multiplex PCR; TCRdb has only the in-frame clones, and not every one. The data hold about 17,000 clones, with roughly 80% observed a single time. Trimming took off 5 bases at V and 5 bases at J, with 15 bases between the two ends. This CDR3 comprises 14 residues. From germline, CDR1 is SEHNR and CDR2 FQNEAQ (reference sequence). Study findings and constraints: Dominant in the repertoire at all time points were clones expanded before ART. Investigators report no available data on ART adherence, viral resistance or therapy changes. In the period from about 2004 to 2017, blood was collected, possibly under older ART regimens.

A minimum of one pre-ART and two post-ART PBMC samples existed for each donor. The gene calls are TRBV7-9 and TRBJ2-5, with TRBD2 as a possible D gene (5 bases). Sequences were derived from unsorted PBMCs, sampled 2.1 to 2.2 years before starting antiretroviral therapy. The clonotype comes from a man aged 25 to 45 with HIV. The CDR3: CASSIPPGMETQYF. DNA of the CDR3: TGTGCCAGCAGCATACCCCCGGGGATGGAGACCCAGTACTTC.